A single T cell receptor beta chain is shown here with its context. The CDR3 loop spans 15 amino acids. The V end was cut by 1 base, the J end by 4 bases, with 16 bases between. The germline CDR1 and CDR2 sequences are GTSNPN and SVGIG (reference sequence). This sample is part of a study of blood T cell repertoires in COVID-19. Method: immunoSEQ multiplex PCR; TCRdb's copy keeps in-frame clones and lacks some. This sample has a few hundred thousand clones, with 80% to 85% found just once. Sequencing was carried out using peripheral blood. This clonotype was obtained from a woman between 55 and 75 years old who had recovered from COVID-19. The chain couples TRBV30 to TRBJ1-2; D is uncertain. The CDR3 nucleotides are TGTGCCTGGAGTGGTACGAGGGTTGGGAGCTATGGCTACACCTTC. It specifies CAWSGTRVGSYGYTF.